This T cell receptor (beta chain) came from a study of identical twins. This clonotype was seen a handful of times. TCRdb reprocessed the 5' RACE reads via MiXCR and lists one record per CDR3 protein. The sample contains hundreds of thousands of distinct CDR3 sequences, approximately 13% of which appear only once. No donor was unhealthy or non-Caucasian. V was cut by 0 bases and J by 5 bases, with 17 bases left in between. CDR1 SGHRS and CDR2 YFSETQ come from the germline V gene. CDR3 length: 16 amino acids. The same data also went into a second study, on yellow fever vaccine responses in identical twins.

Input material: PBMCs. This chain links TRBV5-1 with TRBJ1-1; D call uncertain. The sequence came from a woman between 18 and 29 years old in good health. Written as DNA, the CDR3 is TGCGCCAGCAGCTTGGCCTATTCTGCAGGAGGGACTGAAGCTTTCTTT. As protein: CASSLAYSAGGTEAFF.